This T cell receptor (beta chain) was sequenced in a study of control samples from healthy donors and cancer patients. The protocol was immunoSEQ multiplex PCR, while the TCRdb copy is restricted to in-frame clones and leaves out a portion. The table includes some 120,000 clones, around 93% detected once. The CDR3 spans 12 residues. The germline V and J ends were trimmed by 9 bases and 3 bases, with 9 bases remaining between them. CDR1 is LNHDA and CDR2 is SQIVND in the germline V gene (reference sequence). The chain carries TRBV19 and TRBJ1-5; the D is unclear. The sequencing input was blood. This TCR came from a man aged 18 to 29 in good health. As DNA, the CDR3 is TGTGCCAGCACCGGGAACAATCAGCCCCAGCATTTT. This encodes CASTGNNQPQHF.